Shown below are 6 T cell receptor beta chains from a single sample sequenced in a study of patients and donors after allogeneic stem cell transplantation. TCRdb re-derived calls from the RT-PCR reads in MiXCR, one entry per CDR3 protein. Among 920,000 or so distinct CDR3 sequences listed, more than 15% were seen once. Input material: blood, either unsorted or a sorted T cell fraction (not recorded which). The receptors shown here come from a human donor who was either an allogeneic HSCT recipient or a stem cell or donor lymphocyte infusion donor (not recorded which). It is not recorded whose cells these are; they may come from a transplant donor.

This clonotype was seen a few times. The chain is built from TRBV4-3 and TRBJ1-1; D is possibly TRBD1 (5 bases). V lost 5 bases to trimming and J lost 5 bases, with 18 bases between them. This CDR3 is built from 15 residues. Germline loops: CDR1 LGHNA, CDR2 YSLEER. This CDR3 reads CASSFPRGGWTEAFF. CDR3 in DNA: TGCGCCAGCAGCTTCCCTAGGGGAGGGTGGACTGAAGCTTTCTTT.

This clonotype was detected a few times. DNA for the CDR3: TGTGCCAGCAGCTTGGAGCCGTACGGGGCTTTCTTT. This codes for CASSLEPYGAFF. The rearrangement links TRBV5-6 to TRBJ1-1; D is unresolved. This CDR3 region has 12 residues. Germline V gene lookup returns CDR1 SGHDT and CDR2 YYEEEE. Between the trimmed V and J ends, which lost 0 bases and 11 bases, there was a span of 11 bases.

V and J are TRBV6-4 and TRBJ1-1; 10 nucleotides align to TRBD1. Germline loops: CDR1 MRHNA, CDR2 SNTAGT. The CDR3 consists of 12 residues. After removal of 3 bases from V and 11 bases from J, the junction contained 3 bases not matched to a gene. The CDR3 region is CASSETGGEAFF. The CDR3 DNA reads as TGTGCCAGCAGTGAGACAGGGGGCGAGGCTTTCTTT.

This clonotype was picked up many times. The rearrangement uses TRBV10-3 and TRBJ2-7; D call uncertain. Trimming took off 4 bases at V and 5 bases at J, with 6 bases between the two ends. CDR1 and CDR2 from the germline V gene are ENHRY and SYGVKD. The CDR3 is made up of 11 amino acids. The CDR3 DNA follows: TGTGCCATCAGTGTTCGCGACGAGCAGTACTTC. Translated, it gives CAISVRDEQYF.

This clonotype has ten or more counts. V usage is TRBV12-3 or TRBV12-4 and J usage is TRBJ2-1; 9 bases map to TRBD1. V lost 0 bases and J lost 5; bases outside the gene matches: 5. This CDR3 has 16 amino acids. CDR3 residues: CASSLAAGQGDNEQFF. CDR3 sequence (DNA): TGTGCCAGCAGTTTAGCGGCGGGACAGGGAGACAATGAGCAGTTCTTC.

This clonotype was counted only a few times. V gene TRBV6-5 combines with J gene TRBJ1-4; weak D call: TRBD1 (6 bases). The germline V gene encodes CDR1 MNHEY and CDR2 SVGAGI. The CDR3 is made up of 14 amino acids. V was shortened by 4 bases and J by 2 bases, with 8 bases between the two germline ends. The CDR3 DNA follows: TGTGCCAGCAGTTCAGGGGTGACTAATGAAAAACTGTTTTTT. Translation: CASSSGVTNEKLFF.